What follows are 6 T cell receptor beta chains derived from one specimen sequenced in a study of CD8 T cells in ankylosing spondylitis. One entry per CDR3 protein, called by TCRdb with MiXCR from the 5' RACE reads. The table includes some 130,000 distinct CDR3 sequences, 9.3% detected once. The sequenced sample consisted of blood, either unsorted or a sorted T cell fraction (not recorded which). Source of these receptors: a male donor with ankylosing spondylitis or in good health (not recorded which).

This clonotype has at least ten counts. V and J are TRBV29-1 and TRBJ1-1, with 8 bases identical to TRBD1. V was pared by 6 bases and J by 1 base, with 4 bases of the junction left unmatched. The CDR3 consists of 13 residues. Germline-derived CDR1 and CDR2 are SQVTM and ANQGSEA. Here the CDR3 reads CSVTDRANTEAFF. In DNA, the CDR3 is TGCAGCGTAACGGACAGGGCGAACACTGAAGCTTTCTTT.

In its sample, this clonotype was seen many times. V is TRBV20-1 and J is TRBJ2-3; maybe TRBD2 (5 bases). Trimming removed 4 bases from V and 4 bases from J, with 9 bases in between. The CDR3 is 12 amino acids. From germline, CDR1 is DFQATT and CDR2 SNEGSKA (reference sequence). CDR3 amino acids: CSATEDPDTQYF. The CDR3 nucleotides read TGCAGTGCTACGGAGGATCCAGATACGCAGTATTTT.

This clonotype was seen only a few times. V gene TRBV19 combines with J gene TRBJ2-7, with 10 bases lining up with TRBD2. Germline CDR1 reads LNHDA; CDR2 reads SQIVND (reference sequence). The V segment lost 5 bases and the J segment 2 bases; nucleotides outside the gene matches: 6. CDR3 size: 15 residues. This CDR3 reads CASSPGLANAYEQYF. CDR3 bases: TGTGCCAGTAGTCCGGGACTAGCGAATGCCTACGAGCAGTACTTC.

Written as DNA, the CDR3 is TGCAGTGCTGAGGGGAGGGGAGGACCAACTTCCTACAATGAGCAGTTCTTC. Translation gives CSAEGRGGPTSYNEQFF. This sequence joins TRBV20-1 and TRBJ2-1; 7 bases align to TRBD2. Germline V CDR1 and CDR2: DFQATT, SNEGSKA (reference sequence). V trimming: 5 bases; J trimming: 1 base; junction bases outside the gene matches: 14. The CDR3 is 17 residues long.

This clonotype was observed many times. The chain joins TRBV20-1 to TRBJ1-3; the match to TRBD1 covers 7 bases. This CDR3 contains 16 residues. V was pared by 1 base and J by 2 bases, with 8 bases of the junction left unmatched. Germline-derived CDR1 and CDR2 are DFQATT and SNEGSKA (reference sequence). The CDR3: CSARGQDRRTGNTIYF. In nucleotides, the CDR3 is TGCAGTGCTAGAGGGCAGGACAGGAGAACTGGAAACACCATATATTTT.

The chain uses TRBV25-1 and TRBJ2-3, with a tentative D call TRBD2 (6 bases). The V gene lost 5 bases and the J gene lost 3 bases, with 18 bases spanning the gap. Germline CDR1 and CDR2: MGHDK and SYGVNS. The CDR3 length is 16 residues. The CDR3 is CASSTGSRTGTDTQYF. For the CDR3, the DNA is TGTGCCAGCAGTACCGGGAGTCGAACTGGGACAGATACGCAGTATTTT.